Listed below are T cell receptor beta chains from one sample, sequenced in a study of cytomegalovirus exposure and HLA in healthy donors. Clones were sequenced by immunoSEQ multiplex PCR, and TCRdb holds only the in-frame ones, with some missing. The sample includes more than 90,000 clones, approximately 60% seen only once; the top ten take 2% to 2.5%. Sequencing used PBMCs. Receptors were obtained from a young woman in good health and CMV-seronegative. The CDR3 runs from the conserved cysteine through the conserved F or W. The order of the fields is V gene, J gene, clone size, D gene, CDR3 protein, CDR3 DNA. D genes are given only for firm matches. A row's size may be missing; if present it is once, few, many or a size class.

v_gene: TRBV27; j_gene: TRBJ2-1; abundance: -; d_gene: TRBD1; CDR3aa: CASRTGTVDRYNEQFF; CDR3nt: TGTGCCAGCAGAACCGGGACAGTCGACCGCTACAATGAGCAGTTCTTC
v_gene: TRBV7-8; j_gene: TRBJ2-7; abundance: few; d_gene: TRBD1; CDR3aa: CASSLAQTGTYEQYF; CDR3nt: TGTGCCAGCAGCTTAGCTCAGACAGGGACCTACGAGCAGTACTTC
v_gene: TRBV5-4; j_gene: TRBJ1-1; abundance: few; d_gene: TRBD1; CDR3aa: CASSSDRVGNTEAFF; CDR3nt: TGTGCCAGCAGCTCCGACAGGGTGGGGAACACTGAAGCTTTCTTT
v_gene: TRBV15; j_gene: TRBJ1-5; abundance: few; d_gene: -; CDR3aa: CATSRDQSLTDSNQPQHF; CDR3nt: TGTGCCACCAGCAGAGATCAAAGTCTTACAGATAGCAATCAGCCCCAGCATTTT
v_gene: TRBV10-3; j_gene: TRBJ2-1; abundance: -; d_gene: TRBD2; CDR3aa: CAIRPGTSGYNEQFF; CDR3nt: TGTGCCATCAGACCCGGGACTAGCGGTTACAATGAGCAGTTCTTC
v_gene: TRBV5-1; j_gene: TRBJ2-1; abundance: -; d_gene: TRBD2; CDR3aa: CASSLRLADNEQFF; CDR3nt: TGCGCCAGCAGCCTGAGACTAGCGGACAATGAGCAGTTCTTC
v_gene: TRBV4-1; j_gene: TRBJ1-3; abundance: -; d_gene: -; CDR3aa: CASSPSGRGMGNTIYF; CDR3nt: TGCGCCAGCAGCCCGTCGGGCAGGGGCATGGGTAACACCATATATTTT
v_gene: TRBV10-1; j_gene: TRBJ2-1; abundance: -; d_gene: TRBD2; CDR3aa: CASSEGYSGRGEQFF; CDR3nt: TGCGCCAGCAGTGAGGGATATAGCGGGAGGGGTGAGCAGTTCTTC
v_gene: TRBV19; j_gene: TRBJ2-4; abundance: -; d_gene: TRBD1; CDR3aa: CASSIKGAPAKNIQYF; CDR3nt: TGTGCCAGTAGTATTAAGGGGGCACCGGCCAAAAACATTCAGTACTTC
v_gene: TRBV28; j_gene: TRBJ1-1; abundance: -; d_gene: TRBD1; CDR3aa: CASSQDRGNTEAFF; CDR3nt: TGTGCCAGCAGCCAGGACAGGGGAAACACTGAAGCTTTCTTT
v_gene: TRBV19; j_gene: TRBJ1-2; abundance: -; d_gene: -; CDR3aa: CASSMRQNYGYTF; CDR3nt: TGTGCCAGTAGTATGCGGCAGAACTATGGCTACACCTTC
v_gene: TRBV28; j_gene: TRBJ2-7; abundance: -; d_gene: TRBD1; CDR3aa: CASSSGTGSYEQYF; CDR3nt: TGTGCCAGCAGTTCCGGGACAGGGTCCTACGAGCAGTACTTC
v_gene: TRBV11-1; j_gene: TRBJ1-1; abundance: few; d_gene: -; CDR3aa: CASSNPGTTLEAFF; CDR3nt: TGTGCCAGCAGCAATCCCGGGACAACCCTGGAAGCTTTCTTT